Listed below are T cell receptor beta chains from one sample, sequenced in a study of blood T cell repertoires in COVID-19. The assay was immunoSEQ multiplex PCR, and TCRdb's table has in-frame clones only and misses some. The profile covers about 430,000 clones, with more than 70% appearing a single time and 1.4% taken by the ten largest. Sequencing used PBMCs or T cells enriched from blood (not recorded which). The receptor source for this set is a woman younger than 35 who had been exposed to COVID-19. CDR3s include the opening cysteine and the closing phenylalanine or tryptophan. The D gene is left open where the match is weak. Clone size is shown for a subset of rows, as once, few, many or a class of expanded clone.

TRBV28	TRBJ2-6	.	few	TGTGCCAGCAGTTTATGGGGCCGGGCCAACGTCCTGACTTTC	CASSLWGRANVLTF
TRBV7-2	TRBJ2-7	TRBD2	.	TGTGCCAGCAGCCTCCTAGCGGGGCAGGTGAAATTC	CASSLLAGQVKF
TRBV28	TRBJ1-6	.	.	TGTGCCAGCAGCGACGAGCGGTTGGACTCACCCCTCCACTTT	CASSDERLDSPLHF
TRBV6-5	TRBJ2-5	.	.	TGTGCCAGCAGTCGGACAGTCCAAGAGACCCAGTACTTC	CASSRTVQETQYF
TRBV5-4	TRBJ1-2	TRBD1	.	TGTGCCAGCAGTTATGGACAGGCGAGTCACTATGGCTACACCTTC	CASSYGQASHYGYTF
TRBV28	TRBJ1-2	.	.	TGTGCCAGCAGCGAACAGCTTAACTATGGCTACACCTTC	CASSEQLNYGYTF
TRBV5-3	TRBJ2-2	.	.	TGTGCCAGAAGCTTGTCGGCGGGGAAGAACACCGGGGAGCTGTTTTTT	CARSLSAGKNTGELFF
TRBV18	TRBJ2-3	.	.	TGTGCCAGCTCACCGTCAGGCAGTTCGGATACGCAGTATTTT	CASSPSGSSDTQYF
TRBV27	TRBJ1-5	.	.	TGTGCCAGCAGTCCCGGGAACTTAATCACGCCCCAGCATTTT	CASSPGNLITPQHF
TRBV24-1	TRBJ2-5	TRBD2	.	TGTGCCACCAGTGATTATGAGCGGGAGCCCCAGTACTTC	CATSDYEREPQYF
TRBV7-6	TRBJ1-3	TRBD1	.	TGTGCCAGCAGCCTGGGGACAGGTGGAAACACCATATATTTT	CASSLGTGGNTIYF
TRBV7-9	TRBJ2-3	.	.	TGTGCCAGCAGCTTAGCAGCCCTGGTGGCAGATACGCAGTATTTT	CASSLAALVADTQYF
TRBV7-2	TRBJ1-5	TRBD1	.	TGTGCCAGCAGCCTGAGCTCAGACAGGGGTCAGCCCCAGCATTTT	CASSLSSDRGQPQHF
TRBV9	TRBJ2-7	TRBD1	.	TGTGCCAGCAGCGTAGGAGGACAGGGGTTCGACGAGCAGTACTTC	CASSVGGQGFDEQYF
TRBV5-4	TRBJ2-7	TRBD2	.	TGTGCCAGCAGCCGGGTAGGGACTAGCGTCTACGAGCAGTACTTC	CASSRVGTSVYEQYF
TRBV20-1	TRBJ2-2	TRBD1	few	TGCAGTGCTAGTGGACAGGGGGCTAGGACCGGGGAGCTGTTTTTT	CSASGQGARTGELFF
TRBV15	TRBJ1-6	.	.	TGTGCCACCAGCACTGAGGAGGGCCATTCACCCCTCCACTTT	CATSTEEGHSPLHF
TRBV13	TRBJ2-5	TRBD1	few	TGTGCCAGCAGCTCCGACAGGGACCCGGTCACCCAGTACTTC	CASSSDRDPVTQYF
TRBV5-1	TRBJ2-7	TRBD2	few	TGCGCCAGCAGCCAAACTAGCGGGAGTTTCTACGAGCAGTACTTC	CASSQTSGSFYEQYF
TRBV5-1	TRBJ2-5	TRBD1	few	TGCGCCAGCAGCTTGGGGGGACAGCGCCGGGAGACCCAGTACTTC	CASSLGGQRRETQYF
TRBV18	TRBJ1-3	.	.	TGTGCCAGCTCACCTACAACAGGGAGCGCGGGAAACACCATATATTTT	CASSPTTGSAGNTIYF
TRBV5-4	TRBJ2-7	.	.	TGTGCCAGCAGCCAGGACCAGGCGGGGGAGCAGTACTTC	CASSQDQAGEQYF
TRBV11-2	TRBJ2-6	TRBD1	.	TGTGCCAGCAGCTCTGACAGGGTAAACGGGGCCAACGTCCTGACTTTC	CASSSDRVNGANVLTF
TRBV2	TRBJ2-3	.	.	TGTGCCAGCATCCCAGGGAACACAGATACGCAGTATTTT	CASIPGNTDTQYF
TRBV7-9	TRBJ1-1	.	.	TGTGCCAGCAGCCCCTCAACAGGGAAGAACACTGAAGCTTTCTTT	CASSPSTGKNTEAFF
TRBV7-9	TRBJ2-7	TRBD1	.	TGTGCCAGCAGCTTAGCGGACAGGGGGACCTACGAGCAGTACTTC	CASSLADRGTYEQYF
TRBV28	TRBJ1-5	TRBD1	.	TGTGCCAGCAGTTTAGTCGTATTCAGGGGACAGGGGGCGCGGGGCAATCAGCCCCAGCATTTT	CASSLVVFRGQGARGNQPQHF